Each of the 29 T cell receptor beta chains below was sequenced from the same sample in a study of Ad26.COV2.S vaccination and SARS-CoV-2 variants. Sequencing was performed with immunoSEQ multiplex PCR; in TCRdb, only in-frame clones are kept and a portion is missing. The sample contains over 400,000 clones, around 92% of which appear only once. Sample treatment: about 20 received Ad26.COV2.S at low or high dose, single or two shots; about 5 received placebo; per-sample allocation not given. The samples were gathered on day 63 after the first injection of vaccine or placebo. This specimen consisted of peripheral blood, obtained in a trial of Ad26.COV2.S vaccine versus placebo. Receptors originate from a person between 18 and 65 years old who received the Ad26.COV2.S COVID-19 vaccine or a placebo.

The chain combines TRBV29-1 with TRBJ2-3, with 11 bases that match TRBD2. CDR1 and CDR2 from the germline V gene are SQVTM and ANQGSEA. Unmatched junction bases numbered 1, after V lost 2 bases and J lost 0 bases. The CDR3 spans 15 residues. The CDR3 here is CSVERLAGSTDTQYF. CDR3 sequence (DNA): TGCAGCGTTGAACGACTAGCGGGGAGCACAGATACGCAGTATTTT.

About this clone: At the DNA level, this CDR3 is encoded by other sequences in the same sample as well. The V call is TRBV18, the J call TRBJ1-2; a possible D gene is TRBD1 (5 bases). Trimming removed 1 base at V and 2 bases at J, with 5 bases between. From germline, CDR1 is KGHSH and CDR2 LQKENI. This CDR3 region has 13 residues. The DNA for the CDR3 is TGTGCCAGCTCACCACAGGGGAACTATGGCTACACCTTC. Protein sequence: CASSPQGNYGYTF. Together with reference TRBV18 and TRBJ1-2, the CDR3 gives the full variable domain: NAGVMQNPRHLVRRRGQEARLRCSPMKGHSHVYWYRQLPEEGLKFMVYLQKENIIDESGMPKERFSAEFPKEGPSILRIQQVVRGDSAAYFCASSPQGNYGYTFGSGTRLTVV.

The chain's CDR3 is CASSRGLPGTGRSGNTIYF. Here the CDR3 DNA reads TGTGCCAGTAGTAGAGGACTTCCCGGGACAGGGCGCTCTGGAAACACCATATATTTT. The rearrangement links TRBV19 to TRBJ1-3, with 9 bases fitting TRBD1. The CDR3 has 19 amino acids. J lost 0 bases, V lost 4 bases, and 13 bases had no gene match. Germline V gene sequence: CDR1 LNHDA, CDR2 SQIVND (reference sequence).

This clone showed up just a few times. The V call is TRBV5-4, the J call TRBJ2-3, with TRBD2 as a possible D gene (6 bases). Germline values: CDR1 SGHNT, CDR2 YYREEE (reference sequence). The V gene lost 4 bases and the J gene lost 0 bases, with 12 bases spanning the gap. The CDR3 sequence is 15 residues long. CDR3 nucleotide sequence: TGTGCCAGCAGCGTTAGCGGATCTAGCACAGATACGCAGTATTTT. It specifies CASSVSGSSTDTQYF.

The V gene is TRBV5-8, the J gene TRBJ1-2, with D perhaps matching TRBD1 (5 bases). From germline, CDR1 is SGHTS and CDR2 YDEGEE. The germline V and J ends were trimmed by 7 bases and 6 bases, with 16 bases remaining between them. This CDR3 region has 13 residues. Here the CDR3 DNA reads TGTGCCAGCGGATCACGAAGGGGCCATGGCTACACCTTC. It is translated as CASGSRRGHGYTF.

The CDR3 bases are TGTGCCAGCAGCCAAGGGGAAAGGGGGGGACCGAGGGAGCAGTACTTC. This encodes CASSQGERGGPREQYF. The chain uses TRBV3-1 (or the pseudogene TRBV3-2) and TRBJ2-7, with D possibly matching TRBD2 (7 bases). The germline gives CDR1 LGHDT, CDR2 YNNKEL (reference sequence). The CDR3 totals 16 residues. Trimming shortened V by 1 base and J by 7 bases, and 20 bases separated the two germline ends.

The rearrangement joins TRBV7-2 to TRBJ1-6; D is perhaps TRBD1 (5 bases). Germline V CDR1 and CDR2: SGHTA, FQGNSA. The V and J ends lost 4 bases and 6 bases respectively, with 13 bases between them. CDR3 length equals 15 residues. CDR3 in amino acids: CASSSPGLLNSPLHF. CDR3 bases: TGTGCCAGCAGCTCCCCGGGACTGCTTAATTCACCCCTCCACTTT.

The chain employs TRBV5-4 and TRBJ1-2; 8 nucleotides agree with TRBD1. The CDR3 runs 13 residues. V trimming: 4 bases; J trimming: 4 bases; junction bases outside the gene matches: 3. Germline lookup yields CDR1 SGHNT and CDR2 YYREEE (reference sequence). The CDR3 DNA follows: TGTGCCAGCAGCCCGGACAGGGTCTATGGCTACACCTTC. Its protein product is CASSPDRVYGYTF.

The chain combines TRBV9 with TRBJ1-6; D gene ambiguous. The CDR3 length is 14 residues. Germline CDR1 and CDR2: SGDLS and YYNGEE. V was trimmed by 1 base and J by 9 bases, leaving 11 bases between them. The CDR3 DNA reads as TGTGCCAGCAGCGTATCGGATAAGAGTTCACCCCTCCACTTT. Its translation is CASSVSDKSSPLHF.

The V call is TRBV27, the J call TRBJ2-3, with 9 bases matching TRBD2. Losses at the gene ends were 3 bases for V and 0 bases for J; bases not matched to a gene: 7. The CDR3 spans 17 residues. The germline CDR1 and CDR2 sequences are MNHEY and SMNVEV (reference sequence). CDR3 region: CASSLVSTSGSTDTQYF. In DNA form, the CDR3 reads TGTGCCAGCAGTTTGGTGTCGACTAGCGGAAGCACAGATACGCAGTATTTT.

The rearrangement uses TRBV5-1 and TRBJ1-6; the D gene is possibly TRBD1 (6 bases). CDR3 length: 16 residues. Trimming took off 4 bases at V and 4 bases at J, with 15 bases between the two ends. From germline, CDR1 is SGHRS and CDR2 YFSETQ. In nucleotides, the CDR3 is TGCGCCAGCAGCCCCTCCCCGGGACAATATAATTCACCCCTCCACTTT. Translated, it gives CASSPSPGQYNSPLHF.

The CDR3, as DNA: TGTGCCAGCAGCTCGAGGGACAGCGAAGAGACCCAGTACTTC. Protein product: CASSSRDSEETQYF. V gene TRBV9 combines with J gene TRBJ2-5; 7 bases are a match to TRBD1. V dropped 4 bases and J dropped 3; count of bases not matched to a gene: 6. There are 14 residues in the CDR3. CDR1 and CDR2 from the germline V gene are SGDLS and YYNGEE.

V is TRBV28 and J is TRBJ1-4; D may be TRBD1 (5 bases). Germline-derived CDR1 and CDR2 are MDHEN and SYDVKM. This CDR3 is 15 amino acids long. Trimming shortened V by 2 bases and J by 8 bases, and 15 bases separated the two germline ends. The CDR3 is CASSLSGAPAEKLFF. The CDR3 nucleotides are TGTGCCAGCAGTTTAAGTGGGGCACCCGCGGAAAAACTGTTTTTT. Full variable domain (missing parts from reference TRBV28 and TRBJ1-4): DVKVTQSSRYLVKRTGEKVFLECVQDMDHENMFWYRQDPGLGLRLIYFSYDVKMKEKGDIPEGYSVSREKKERFSLILESASTNQTSMYLCASSLSGAPAEKLFFGSGTQLSVL.

The chain carries TRBV10-1 and TRBJ2-3; 7 bases are a match to TRBD2. J gave up 2 bases and V 6 bases, and 5 bases lay outside the gene matches. CDR3 size: 14 residues. CDR1 is WNHNN and CDR2 is SYGVQD in the germline V gene (reference sequence). The CDR3 DNA reads TGCGCCAGCAGCGGAGCGGGATACACAGATACGCAGTATTTT. Translating gives CASSGAGYTDTQYF.

This chain uses TRBV30 with TRBJ2-7; 11 bases align to TRBD1. The CDR3 consists of 15 residues. With V trimmed by 4 bases and J by 1 base, 6 bases remained unmatched. From germline, CDR1 is GTSNPN and CDR2 SVGIG (reference sequence). CDR3 amino acids: CAWTGGQGVSYEQYF. DNA for the CDR3: TGTGCCTGGACAGGGGGACAGGGGGTTTCCTACGAGCAGTACTTC. The entire variable domain, with the rest obtained from reference TRBV30 and TRBJ2-7, is as follows: SQTIHQWPATLVQPVGSPLSLECTVEGTSNPNLYWYRQAAGRGLQLLFYSVGIGQISSEVPQNLSASRPQDRQFILSSKKLLLSDSGFYLCAWTGGQGVSYEQYFGPGTRLTVT.

The rearrangement uses TRBV7-2 and TRBJ2-1; D tentatively reads TRBD1 or TRBD2 (6 bases each). The CDR3 sequence is 15 residues long. V shed 4 bases and J shed 10 bases, with 20 bases lying between them. Per germline, CDR1 SGHTA and CDR2 FQGNSA. The CDR3 nucleotides are TGTGCCAGCAGCTCCACAGCTTGGGGGGCCAAGGAGCAGTTCTTC. This encodes CASSSTAWGAKEQFF.

This clone was seen only once. This rearrangement joins TRBV18 to TRBJ1-2; tentative D call: TRBD1 (5 bases). The CDR3 sequence is 12 residues long. V lost 11 bases to trimming and J lost 5 bases, with 15 bases between them. The germline gives CDR1 KGHSH, CDR2 LQKENI. CDR3 sequence reads: CAPGAGGYGYTF. The CDR3 DNA follows: TGTGCCCCCGGGGCGGGTGGGTATGGCTACACCTTC.

The chain couples TRBV11-2 to TRBJ1-1; the D gene is possibly TRBD1 (6 bases). The length of the CDR3 is 16 residues. Between the trimmed V and J ends, which lost 1 base and 4 bases, there was a span of 16 bases. CDR1 and CDR2 (germline): SGHAT, FQNNGV. CDR3 loop: CASSLAVQGWSTEAFF. The CDR3 DNA reads as TGTGCCAGCAGCTTAGCGGTACAGGGTTGGAGCACTGAAGCTTTCTTT.

V gene TRBV6-5 combines with J gene TRBJ1-4; 7 bases align to TRBD1. CDR1 is MNHEY, CDR2 SVGAGI, per germline. CDR3 length: 14 residues. V lost 4 bases to trimming and J lost 7 bases; unmatched junction nucleotides: 6. The CDR3: CASSSGDSGEKLFF. The CDR3 DNA sequence: TGTGCCAGCAGTTCCGGGGACAGTGGTGAAAAACTGTTTTTT.

For this clone: Other nucleotide sequences from this sample produce the same CDR3. The gene calls are TRBV27 and TRBJ1-1; D possibly corresponds to TRBD1 (6 bases). This CDR3 is 15 amino acids long. The ends were cut back, 0 bases at V and 5 bases at J, with 13 bases in the middle. Germline loops: CDR1 MNHEY, CDR2 SMNVEV (reference sequence). CDR3 nucleotides: TGTGCCAGCAGTTTATCCGGGGGCGCCGGGACTGAAGCTTTCTTT. It yields the protein CASSLSGGAGTEAFF.

The V and J genes are TRBV29-1 and TRBJ1-2; maybe TRBD1 (5 bases). Germline V lookup: CDR1 SQVTM, CDR2 ANQGSEA. The CDR3 spans 12 residues. Trimming removed 2 bases from V and 3 bases from J, with 7 bases in between. CDR3 bases: TGCAGCGTTGAATCCAGGGACTATGGCTACACCTTC. It yields the protein CSVESRDYGYTF.

This clone was counted once. The chain carries TRBV3-1 (or the pseudogene TRBV3-2) and TRBJ2-7, with D possibly matching TRBD1 (6 bases). CDR3 length: 15 residues. Trimming cost V 3 bases and J 1 base, with 13 bases left between them. Per germline, CDR1 LGHDT and CDR2 YNNKEL (reference sequence). The CDR3 sequence is CASSHLRQVSYEQYF. CDR3 DNA sequence: TGTGCCAGCAGCCACCTTAGACAGGTTTCCTACGAGCAGTACTTC.

This clone was recorded once. The J gene is TRBJ2-6, the V gene TRBV10-2; D remains ambiguous. The V and J ends lost 4 bases and 0 bases respectively, with 10 bases between them. Germline assignment: CDR1 WSHSY and CDR2 SAAADI. This CDR3 region has 16 residues. CDR3 nucleotides: TGCGCCAGCAGTGGTGCACACTACTCTGGGGCCAACGTCCTGACTTTC. Translation gives CASSGAHYSGANVLTF.

The gene calls are TRBV4-1 and TRBJ2-3, with no clear D. V lost 0 bases to trimming and J lost 4 bases, with 5 bases between them. This CDR3 has 13 residues. Germline loops: CDR1 MGHRA, CDR2 YSYEKL. CDR3 residues: CASSQDRPDTQYF. The CDR3 DNA reads TGCGCCAGCAGCCAAGATCGCCCAGATACGCAGTATTTT.

V and J are TRBV4-1 and TRBJ2-5; D unclear. Germline V gives CDR1 MGHRA, CDR2 YSYEKL. The CDR3 has 14 residues. Trimming removed 0 bases from V and 1 base from J, with 6 bases in between. The CDR3 here is CASSQDYSQETQYF. The CDR3 DNA is TGCGCCAGCAGCCAAGACTATAGCCAAGAGACCCAGTACTTC.

The J gene is TRBJ1-5, the V gene TRBV3-1 (or the pseudogene TRBV3-2); D unresolved. The V gene's germline CDR1 is LGHDT and CDR2 YNNKEL (reference sequence). Trimming pared 1 base from V and 3 bases from J, leaving 10 bases between. The CDR3 loop spans 15 amino acids. This CDR3 reads CASSQGGWSNQPQHF. In DNA, the CDR3 is TGTGCCAGCAGCCAAGGAGGGTGGTCCAATCAGCCCCAGCATTTT.

The sample holds a few counts of this clone. The CDR3 region is CASRKGVTYNEQFF. For the CDR3, the DNA is TGCGCCAGCAGAAAGGGGGTTACCTACAATGAGCAGTTCTTC. The chain employs TRBV5-1 and TRBJ2-1; maybe TRBD1 (6 bases). The CDR3 is made up of 14 amino acids. Deletions cut 5 bases from V and 2 bases from J, with 11 bases between. Germline V lookup: CDR1 SGHRS, CDR2 YFSETQ.

This chain joins TRBV2 and TRBJ1-5, with D possibly being TRBD1 (5 bases). Per the germline V gene, CDR1 is SNHLY and CDR2 is FYNNEI. With 11 bases removed from V and 5 bases from J, the gap between germline ends came to 16 bases. The CDR3 consists of 13 residues. The CDR3 coding sequence is TGTGCCGCGGGGGTTGTGGGGGATCAGCCCCAGCATTTT. As protein: CAAGVVGDQPQHF.

This clone was observed a single time. The CDR3 DNA follows: TGCGCCAGCAGCGGAGCGGCGGGCACAGATACGCAGTATTTT. It translates to CASSGAAGTDTQYF. The V and J genes are TRBV5-1 and TRBJ2-3; tentatively, D is TRBD2 (5 bases). Germline values: CDR1 SGHRS, CDR2 YFSETQ. With 4 bases removed from V and 1 base from J, the gap between germline ends came to 10 bases. This CDR3 contains 14 residues.